The 3 T cell receptor beta chains listed next were all sequenced from one sample in a study of cytomegalovirus exposure and HLA in healthy donors (dated by TCRdb to about 2017). Receptors were amplified or captured by the immunoSEQ multiplex PCR assay. For the multiplex PCR, a mixture combining 60 forward primers for TCR Vbeta segments and 13 reverse primers for TCR Jbeta segments was used. TCRdb stores this immuneACCESS table with in-frame sequences only. Part of the clones is absent; in the studies checked, under half of the shortfall reflects unresolved V genes, and no reason is known for the rest. The sample profile shows about 130,000 clones; 70% to 80% of them were found once. Clones ranked in the top ten supply roughly 1.8% of the sample. Sequenced: PBMCs. The receptors were sampled from a woman aged 45-65 years in good health and CMV-seronegative.

V gene TRBV19 combines with J gene TRBJ2-3, with D perhaps TRBD1 (6 bases). Germline CDR1 and CDR2: LNHDA and SQIVND (reference sequence). The length of the CDR3 is 17 residues. Trimming removed 5 bases from V and 3 bases from J, with 21 bases in between. The CDR3 spells CASSGRTERTFTDTQYF. The CDR3 DNA is TGTGCCAGTAGTGGGCGGACAGAGCGGACTTTTACAGATACGCAGTATTTT.

This rearrangement joins TRBV7-3 to TRBJ2-5; TRBD2 matches 7 bases. CDR3 length: 13 residues. Unmatched junction bases numbered 7, after V lost 8 bases and J lost 4 bases. Germline V lookup: CDR1 SGHTA, CDR2 FQGTGA. CDR3 bases: TGTGCCAGCGGGCGGGAGCACTTAGAGACCCAGTACTTC. The encoded protein is CASGREHLETQYF.

The chain employs TRBV28 and TRBJ2-1; the D gene is possibly TRBD2 (6 bases). V was trimmed by 3 bases and J by 4 bases, leaving 13 bases between them. Germline-derived CDR1 and CDR2 are MDHEN and SYDVKM. This CDR3 spans 15 amino acids. The CDR3: CASSFRGRGYNEQFF. In DNA form, the CDR3 reads TGTGCCAGCAGTTTTAGGGGACGGGGGTACAATGAGCAGTTCTTC.